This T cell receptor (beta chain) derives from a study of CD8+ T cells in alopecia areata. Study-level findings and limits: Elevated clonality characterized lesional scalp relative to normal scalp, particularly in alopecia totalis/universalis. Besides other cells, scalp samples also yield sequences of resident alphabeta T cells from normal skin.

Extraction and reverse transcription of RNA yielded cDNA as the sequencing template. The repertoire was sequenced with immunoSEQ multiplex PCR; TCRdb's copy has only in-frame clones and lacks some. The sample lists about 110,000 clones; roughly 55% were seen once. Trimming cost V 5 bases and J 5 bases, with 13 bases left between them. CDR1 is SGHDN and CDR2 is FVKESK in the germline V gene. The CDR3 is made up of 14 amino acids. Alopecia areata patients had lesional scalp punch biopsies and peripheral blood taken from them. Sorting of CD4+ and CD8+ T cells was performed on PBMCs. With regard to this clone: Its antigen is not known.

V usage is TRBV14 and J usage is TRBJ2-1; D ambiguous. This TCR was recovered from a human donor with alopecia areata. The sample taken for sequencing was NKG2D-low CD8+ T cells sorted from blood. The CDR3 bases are TGTGCCAGCAGCATTGGTGGGGTGCACAATGAGCAGTTCTTC. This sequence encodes CASSIGGVHNEQFF.